The 29 T cell receptor beta chains reported below all come from one sample, sequenced in a study of T-cell reconstitution after alpha-beta-depleted transplantation in children. Unique molecular identifiers were incorporated during preparation of the TCRbeta library. One entry per CDR3 protein, called by TCRdb with MiXCR from the PCR reads. The data hold about 340,000 distinct CDR3 sequences, with 15% to 20% observed a single time. Specimen: PBMCs, mostly from graft donor cells, collected 360 days after TCRalphabeta/CD19-depleted stem cell transplant. The receptor set was obtained from a male patient between 2 and 10 years old who had a stem cell transplant for acute lymphoblastic leukemia, so the T cells may come from the graft donor.

The rearrangement uses TRBV4-3 and TRBJ2-3; 12 bases are a match to TRBD2. Trimming at V came to 4 bases and at J to 7 bases, leaving 9 bases not matched to a gene. The CDR3 length is 16 residues. Per germline, CDR1 LGHNA and CDR2 YSLEER. CDR3 in amino acids: CASSPLAGGLGNTQYF. The CDR3 DNA reads TGCGCCAGCAGCCCCCTAGCGGGAGGGTTGGGAAATACGCAGTATTTT.

This clonotype has just a few counts. The chain joins TRBV10-3 to TRBJ2-7; D unresolved. CDR3 length equals 14 residues. V was shortened by 4 bases and J by 1 base, with 11 bases between the two germline ends. Germline CDR1 is ENHRY and CDR2 is SYGVKD. The CDR3 DNA is TGTGCCATCAGTGGGACGGCTGAATCCTACGAGCAGTACTTC. Amino acid sequence: CAISGTAESYEQYF.

This clonotype was observed many times. The CDR3 protein is CASSVASGYNEQFF. CDR3 DNA sequence: TGTGCCAGCAGCGTAGCTAGCGGGTACAATGAGCAGTTCTTC. The rearrangement joins TRBV9 to TRBJ2-1; 8 bases match TRBD2. V gave up 0 bases and J gave up 4 bases; unmatched junction bases: 0. Germline V CDR1 and CDR2: SGDLS, YYNGEE. This CDR3 has 14 residues.

This clonotype has ten or more counts. The CDR3 bases are TGCGCCAGCAGCCGGTGGCCGAAACAGAACACCGGGGAGCTGTTTTTT. Amino acid sequence: CASSRWPKQNTGELFF. This chain connects TRBV4-1 to TRBJ2-2; D is ambiguous. Germline V gene lookup returns CDR1 MGHRA and CDR2 YSYEKL. Trimming stripped 4 bases from V and 1 base from J, with 13 bases between. This CDR3 region has 16 residues.

This clonotype was counted a few times. The rearrangement joins TRBV6-1 to TRBJ2-1, with TRBD2 matching 7 bases. Per the germline V gene, CDR1 is MNHNS and CDR2 is SASEGT. V lost 6 bases and J lost 4; bases outside the gene matches: 6. CDR3 length: 14 amino acids. This CDR3 reads CASRTAGSYNEQFF. CDR3 in DNA: TGTGCCAGCAGAACAGCGGGGTCATACAATGAGCAGTTCTTC.

This clonotype was seen only a few times. The CDR3 loop is CAIGADDQPQHF. The DNA for the CDR3 is TGTGCCATCGGGGCAGACGATCAGCCCCAGCATTTT. V gene TRBV10-3 combines with J gene TRBJ1-5; D possibly corresponds to TRBD1 (5 bases). The CDR3 spans 12 residues. CDR1 is ENHRY, CDR2 SYGVKD, per germline. V was clipped by 8 bases and J by 5 bases, with 10 bases between them.

This clonotype has a count of ten or more. V usage is TRBV7-2 and J usage is TRBJ2-2; 11 nucleotides match TRBD2. The CDR3 length is 15 residues. The germline gives CDR1 SGHTA, CDR2 FQGNSA. V trimming: 5 bases; J trimming: 2 bases; junction bases outside the gene matches: 1. This CDR3 is CASSGLAGNTGELFF. CDR3 nucleotide sequence: TGTGCCAGCAGCGGACTAGCGGGTAACACCGGGGAGCTGTTTTTT.

This chain links TRBV11-2 with TRBJ2-1, with 7 bases that match TRBD2. The junction had 5 bases not matched to a gene; V was cut back by 6 bases and J by 0 bases. CDR1 and CDR2 from the germline V gene are SGHAT and FQNNGV. The CDR3 loop spans 15 amino acids. CDR3 in DNA: TGTGCCAGCAGACACAGCGGGACCTCCTACAATGAGCAGTTCTTC. Residues: CASRHSGTSYNEQFF. The variable domain in full, completed from reference TRBV11-2 and TRBJ2-1, reads EAGVAQSPRYKIIEKRQSVAFWCNPISGHATLYWYQQILGQGPKLLIQFQNNGVVDDSQLPKDRFSAERLKGVDSTLKIQPAKLEDSAVYLCASRHSGTSYNEQFFGPGTRLTVL.

This clonotype was found a few times. The rearrangement links TRBV20-1 to TRBJ2-7; the D gene is possibly TRBD1 (5 bases). Germline lookup yields CDR1 DFQATT and CDR2 SNEGSKA (reference sequence). The CDR3 spans 12 residues. Trimming took 5 bases from V and 3 from J, leaving 11 bases between them. The CDR3 DNA follows: TGCAGTGCTGCGGACCAGGGCTACGAGCAGTACTTC. It encodes CSAADQGYEQYF.

The sample holds a few counts of this clonotype. V and J are TRBV27 and TRBJ2-1; 7 bases agree with TRBD2. Germline V gene data show CDR1 as MNHEY and CDR2 as SMNVEV (reference sequence). V trimming: 2 bases; J trimming: 5 bases; junction bases outside the gene matches: 9. The CDR3 loop spans 16 amino acids. This CDR3 reads CASSLSSLAENNEQFF. Written as DNA, the CDR3 is TGTGCCAGCAGTTTAAGTAGTCTAGCGGAGAACAATGAGCAGTTCTTC.

Comments on this clonotype: The conserved closing phenylalanine or tryptophan is absent in this CDR3, likely reflecting a read error. No DNA is shown, since the ends of the CDR3 on it are uncertain; the CDR3 is the one TCRdb lists. The chain has TRBV1 and TRBJ2-1. TRBV1 is shown as a pseudogene. The CDR3 spans 15 amino acids, including both terminal residues. CDR3 loop: CTSSPDTGFYNEQFP.

This chain joins TRBV5-1 and TRBJ1-2; D might be TRBD1 (6 bases). Trimming took 0 bases from V and 7 from J, leaving 16 bases between them. The CDR3 sequence is 15 residues long. The germline CDR1 and CDR2 sequences are SGHRS and YFSETQ. The CDR3 loop reads CASSLGPRDNRGYTF. CDR3 nucleotides: TGCGCCAGCAGCTTGGGCCCCCGGGACAATCGTGGCTACACCTTC.

V and J are TRBV7-8 and TRBJ2-3, with D perhaps TRBD1 or TRBD2 (5 bases each). This CDR3 region has 18 residues. The germline CDR1 and CDR2 sequences are SGHVS and FQNEAQ. Trimming removed 6 bases from V and 6 bases from J, with 28 bases in between. The CDR3 spells CASSFPGPRSLGADTQYF. In nucleotides, the CDR3 is TGTGCCAGCAGTTTCCCGGGACCTCGTTCCTTAGGGGCCGATACGCAGTATTTT.

This clonotype was seen a handful of times. The CDR3 sequence: CASSQHSLPGELFF. Here the CDR3 DNA reads TGCGCCAGCAGCCAACACTCGCTCCCCGGGGAGCTGTTTTTT. V usage is TRBV4-3 and J usage is TRBJ2-2; D call uncertain. The CDR3 length is 14 residues. Germline V gene data show CDR1 as LGHNA and CDR2 as YSLEER. Trimming took 2 bases from V and 6 from J, leaving 10 bases between them.

This clonotype has more than one count but fewer than ten. The rearrangement uses TRBV11-2 and TRBJ2-5, with 7 bases aligning to TRBD2. The CDR3 consists of 12 residues. From germline, CDR1 is SGHAT and CDR2 FQNNGV. V trimming: 1 base; J trimming: 7 bases; junction bases outside the gene matches: 0. CDR3: CASSLAGGTQYF. The CDR3 bases are TGTGCCAGCAGCTTAGCGGGGGGGACCCAGTACTTC.

V gene TRBV12-3 or TRBV12-4 combines with J gene TRBJ2-1; D possibly matches TRBD1 or TRBD2 (5 bases each). The germline V and J ends were trimmed by 9 bases and 6 bases, with 15 bases remaining between them. The CDR3 covers 13 residues. Here the CDR3 reads CASTRDPVNEQFF. The CDR3 DNA is TGTGCCAGTACCCGGGACCCAGTCAATGAGCAGTTCTTC.

The CDR3 coding sequence is TGCAGTGGTAGGGGAGTAGGTGGGGCCTACAATGAGCAGTTCTTC. Encoded protein: CSGRGVGGAYNEQFF. The chain recombines TRBV20-1 with TRBJ2-1; D is possibly TRBD1 or TRBD2 (5 bases each). This CDR3 has 15 residues. The V gene's germline CDR1 is DFQATT and CDR2 SNEGSKA (reference sequence). Trimming took 7 bases from V and 2 from J, leaving 18 bases between them.

This clonotype was observed at least ten times. This chain uses TRBV12-3 or TRBV12-4 with TRBJ2-5, with 7 bases that match TRBD2. The junction had 11 bases not matched to a gene; V was cut back by 7 bases and J by 0 bases. The CDR3 is made up of 16 amino acids. This chain's CDR3 is CASTQRGGQDQETQYF. DNA for the CDR3: TGTGCCAGCACCCAAAGGGGAGGGCAGGACCAAGAGACCCAGTACTTC.

The V and J genes are TRBV12-3 or TRBV12-4 and TRBJ2-1, with 7 bases that match TRBD1. The CDR3 sequence is 16 residues long. V lost 4 bases to trimming and J lost 2 bases; unmatched junction nucleotides: 8. CDR3 DNA: TGTGCCAGCAGTTCCCAGACAGGGCGTCCCTACAATGAGCAGTTCTTC. Translation gives CASSSQTGRPYNEQFF.

The chain is built from TRBV29-1 and TRBJ1-4; D call uncertain. The CDR3 spans 14 residues. V was trimmed by 5 bases and J by 5 bases, leaving 15 bases between them. CDR1 is SQVTM, CDR2 ANQGSEA, per germline. The CDR3 DNA sequence: TGCAGCGTTAGTGTGAGTGCCCGGAATGAAAAACTGTTTTTT. Its translation is CSVSVSARNEKLFF. Full variable domain (outside the CDR3, taken from reference TRBV29-1 and TRBJ1-4): SAVISQKPSRDICQRGTSLTIQCQVDSQVTMMFWYRQQPGQSLTLIATANQGSEATYESGFVIDKFPISRPNLTFSTLTVSNMSPEDSSIYLCSVSVSARNEKLFFGSGTQLSVL.

This clonotype was detected a few times. The V gene is TRBV6-1, the J gene TRBJ2-1, with TRBD2 matching 11 bases. V dropped 6 bases and J dropped 6; count of bases not matched to a gene: 7. From germline, CDR1 is MNHNS and CDR2 SASEGT. CDR3 size: 15 residues. Written as DNA, the CDR3 is TGTGCCAGCAGGAAACTAGCGGGAGTCCGCAATGAGCAGTTCTTC. It encodes CASRKLAGVRNEQFF.

This chain uses TRBV6-6 with TRBJ2-1; 7 positions agree with TRBD2. Germline CDR1 is MNHNY and CDR2 is SVGAGI (reference sequence). The CDR3 consists of 12 residues. Losses at the gene ends were 6 bases for V and 5 bases for J; bases not matched to a gene: 1. The CDR3 region has the DNA TGTGCCAGCAGGACTAGCAACAATGAGCAGTTCTTC. It translates to CASRTSNNEQFF.

This clonotype was seen more than once but under ten times. The chain links TRBV5-1 to TRBJ2-1, with 13 bases identical to TRBD2. Germline V gene sequence: CDR1 SGHRS, CDR2 YFSETQ. The CDR3 totals 13 residues. J lost 9 bases, V lost 7 bases, and 4 bases had no gene match. The chain's CDR3 is CASGLAGVGEQFF. DNA of the CDR3: TGCGCCAGCGGACTAGCGGGAGTTGGTGAGCAGTTCTTC.

This clonotype has at least ten counts. The V and J genes are TRBV9 and TRBJ2-2; TRBD2 matches 7 bases. The CDR3 length is 15 residues. With 2 bases clipped from V and 4 bases from J, the junction kept 5 bases outside the gene matches. CDR1 is SGDLS, CDR2 YYNGEE, per germline. The CDR3: CASSVASGFTGELFF. The CDR3 DNA is TGTGCCAGCAGCGTTGCTAGCGGCTTCACCGGGGAGCTGTTTTTT.

The rearrangement joins TRBV4-3 to TRBJ2-1; D not certain. The CDR3 is 14 amino acids. V was trimmed by 1 base and J by 9 bases, leaving 13 bases between them. The germline gives CDR1 LGHNA, CDR2 YSLEER. CDR3: CASSQVNAWGEQFF. The DNA for the CDR3 is TGCGCCAGCAGCCAAGTAAACGCGTGGGGTGAGCAGTTCTTC.

A few counts support this clonotype. CDR3 amino acids: CASSWTFDRDTEAFF. The CDR3 DNA follows: TGTGCCAGCAGTTGGACCTTCGACAGGGACACTGAAGCTTTCTTT. The gene calls are TRBV28 and TRBJ1-1; 7 nucleotides line up with TRBD1. The CDR3 is made up of 15 amino acids. Germline V lookup: CDR1 MDHEN, CDR2 SYDVKM. The junction had 8 bases not matched to a gene; V was cut back by 4 bases and J by 3 bases.

The CDR3 protein is CASSSGTSGRKLFF. The CDR3 DNA reads as TGCGCCAGCAGCTCCGGGACTAGCGGGAGAAAGCTGTTTTTT. The V gene is TRBV5-1, the J gene TRBJ2-2, with TRBD2 matching over 14 bases. V gave up 3 bases and J gave up 12 bases; unmatched junction bases: 4. CDR3 size: 14 residues. The germline V gene has CDR1 SGHRS and CDR2 YFSETQ. Full variable domain (missing parts from reference TRBV5-1 and TRBJ2-2): KAGVTQTPRYLIKTRGQQVTLSCSPISGHRSVSWYQQTPGQGLQFLFEYFSETQRNKGNFPGRFSGRQFSNSRSEMNVSTLELGDSALYLCASSSGTSGRKLFFGEGSRLTVL.

This clonotype came up a few times. The chain recombines TRBV15 with TRBJ1-5; no definite D call. The V gene's germline CDR1 is LNHNV and CDR2 YYDKDF (reference sequence). V shed 1 base and J shed 6 bases, with 7 bases lying between them. The CDR3 contains 13 residues. The CDR3 loop reads CATSRGVPQPQHF. The CDR3 DNA follows: TGTGCCACCAGCAGAGGGGTACCTCAGCCCCAGCATTTT.

In its sample, this clonotype was seen once. The J gene is TRBJ2-3, the V gene TRBV25-1; the match to TRBD2 covers 12 bases. The CDR3 loop spans 20 amino acids. J lost 7 bases, V lost 3 bases, and 20 bases had no gene match. Per the germline V gene, CDR1 is MGHDK and CDR2 is SYGVNS. CDR3 nucleotide sequence: TGTGCCAGCAGTGACTTAGGGGATTCGACTAGCGGGAGTTGGGCGAATACGCAGTATTTT. Amino acid sequence: CASSDLGDSTSGSWANTQYF.